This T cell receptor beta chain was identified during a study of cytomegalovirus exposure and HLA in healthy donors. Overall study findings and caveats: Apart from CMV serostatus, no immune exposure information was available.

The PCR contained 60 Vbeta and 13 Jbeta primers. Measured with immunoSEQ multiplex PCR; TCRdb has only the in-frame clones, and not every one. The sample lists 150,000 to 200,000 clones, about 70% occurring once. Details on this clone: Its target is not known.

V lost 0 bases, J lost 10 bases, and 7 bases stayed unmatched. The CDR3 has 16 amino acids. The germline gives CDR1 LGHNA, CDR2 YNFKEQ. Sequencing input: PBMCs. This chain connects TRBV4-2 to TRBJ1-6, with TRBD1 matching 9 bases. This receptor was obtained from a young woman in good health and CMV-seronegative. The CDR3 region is CASSQEGTGKSSPLHF. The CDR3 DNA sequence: TGTGCCAGCAGCCAAGAGGGGACAGGGAAATCCTCACCCCTCCACTTT.